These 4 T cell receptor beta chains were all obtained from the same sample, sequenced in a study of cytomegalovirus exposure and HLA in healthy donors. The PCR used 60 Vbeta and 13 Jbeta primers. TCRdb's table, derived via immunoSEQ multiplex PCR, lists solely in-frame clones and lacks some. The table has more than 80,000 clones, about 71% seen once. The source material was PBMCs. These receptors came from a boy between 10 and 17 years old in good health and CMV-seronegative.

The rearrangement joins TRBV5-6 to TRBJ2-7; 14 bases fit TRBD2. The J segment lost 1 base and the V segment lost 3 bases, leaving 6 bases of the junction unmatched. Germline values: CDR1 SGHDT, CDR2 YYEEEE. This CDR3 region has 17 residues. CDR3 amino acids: CASSSTSGRAPSYEQYF. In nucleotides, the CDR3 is TGTGCCAGCAGCTCGACTAGCGGGAGGGCCCCTTCCTACGAGCAGTACTTC.

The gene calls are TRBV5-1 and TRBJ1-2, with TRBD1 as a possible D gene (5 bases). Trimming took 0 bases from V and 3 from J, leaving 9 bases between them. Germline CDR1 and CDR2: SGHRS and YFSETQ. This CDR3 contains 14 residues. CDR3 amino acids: CASSLGGEDYGYTF. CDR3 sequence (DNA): TGCGCCAGCAGCTTGGGGGGCGAAGACTATGGCTACACCTTC.

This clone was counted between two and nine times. DNA of the CDR3: TGCGCCAGCAGCTTATATGGACACTCGAACACTGAAGCTTTCTTT. Translating it yields CASSLYGHSNTEAFF. The chain joins TRBV5-1 to TRBJ1-1; possible D gene TRBD1, 5 bases. V gave up 2 bases and J gave up 1 base, with 12 bases separating them. This CDR3 comprises 15 residues. The germline V gene has CDR1 SGHRS and CDR2 YFSETQ.

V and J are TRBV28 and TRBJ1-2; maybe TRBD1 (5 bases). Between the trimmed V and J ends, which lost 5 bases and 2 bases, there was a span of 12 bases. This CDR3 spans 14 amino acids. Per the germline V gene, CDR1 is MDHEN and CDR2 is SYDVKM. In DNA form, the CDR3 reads TGTGCCAGCAGTCCCCCCACAGGAAACTATGGCTACACCTTC. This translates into CASSPPTGNYGYTF.